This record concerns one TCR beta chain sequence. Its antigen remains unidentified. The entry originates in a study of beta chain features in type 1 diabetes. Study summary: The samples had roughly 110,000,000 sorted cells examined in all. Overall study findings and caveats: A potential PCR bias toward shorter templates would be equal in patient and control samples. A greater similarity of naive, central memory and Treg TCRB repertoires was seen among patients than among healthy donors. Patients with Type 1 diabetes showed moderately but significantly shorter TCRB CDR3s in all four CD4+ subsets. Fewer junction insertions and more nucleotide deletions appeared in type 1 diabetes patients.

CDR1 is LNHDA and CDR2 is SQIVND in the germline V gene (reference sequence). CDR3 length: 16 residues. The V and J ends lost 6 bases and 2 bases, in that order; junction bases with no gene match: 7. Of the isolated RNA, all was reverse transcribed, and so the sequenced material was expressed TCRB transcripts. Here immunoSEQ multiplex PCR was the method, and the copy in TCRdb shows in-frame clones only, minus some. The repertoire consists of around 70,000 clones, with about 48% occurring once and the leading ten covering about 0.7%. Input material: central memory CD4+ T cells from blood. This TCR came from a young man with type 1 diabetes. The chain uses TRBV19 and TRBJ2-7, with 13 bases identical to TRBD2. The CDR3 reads CASSHGGTSGAYEQYF. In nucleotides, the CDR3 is TGTGCCAGTAGCCATGGGGGGACTAGCGGGGCCTACGAGCAGTACTTC.